This passage covers 25 T cell receptor beta chains from one sample sequenced in a study of shared clonotypes between healthy human individuals (dated by TCRdb to the early 2020s). Library generation was performed with the immunoSEQ multiplex PCR assay. This immuneACCESS table, as held by TCRdb, lists in-frame sequences with V and J called but not all clones. Of the missing ones, under half trace to an unresolved V gene in checked studies; the others have no known cause. Counted in this sample were about 870,000 clones; 80% to 95% of them appeared once. The ten largest clones add up to under 30% of the sample. CD8 naive samples were CD45RO-negative cells positively selected for CCR7, giving a CD45RA+CCR7+ population that excluded TemRA cells. The sequenced sample was naive CD8+ T cells sorted from blood. The cell subset or site label here, explained by the study, means: CD45RA+CCR7+. Receptors originate from a man between 25 and 39 years old in good health.

This sequence joins TRBV29-1 and TRBJ2-7; 7 bases match TRBD1. Germline V CDR1 and CDR2: SQVTM, ANQGSEA. J gave up 0 bases and V 4 bases, and 3 bases lay outside the gene matches. CDR3 size: 13 residues. In nucleotides, the CDR3 is TGCAGCGTTGTGGGACAGCCCTCCTACGAGCAGTACTTC. It is translated as CSVVGQPSYEQYF.

The chain carries TRBV27 and TRBJ2-7; weak D call: TRBD1 (5 bases). Trimming removed 5 bases from V and 4 bases from J, with 15 bases in between. This CDR3 contains 14 residues. CDR1 and CDR2 (germline): MNHEY, SMNVEV (reference sequence). The CDR3 protein is CASSQQGLGYEQYF. DNA of the CDR3: TGTGCCAGCAGTCAGCAGGGTTTGGGATACGAGCAGTACTTC.

The genes are TRBV14 and TRBJ2-7; D gene uncertain. Germline V gene lookup returns CDR1 SGHDN and CDR2 FVKESK. The CDR3 has 15 amino acids. Trimming removed 1 base at V and 5 bases at J, with 15 bases between. In nucleotides, the CDR3 is TGTGCCAGCAGCCAAGGGTTCTGGGTAATTAACGAGCAGTACTTC. It yields the protein CASSQGFWVINEQYF.

The chain is built from TRBV29-1 and TRBJ2-2; D possibly matches TRBD1 or TRBD2 (5 bases each). Germline V gene data show CDR1 as SQVTM and CDR2 as ANQGSEA. The CDR3 extends over 14 amino acids. The V end was cut by 1 base, the J end by 0 bases, with 6 bases between. CDR3 loop: CSVEVGANTGELFF. Written as DNA, the CDR3 is TGCAGCGTTGAAGTGGGGGCGAACACCGGGGAGCTGTTTTTT.

This rearrangement joins TRBV11-3 to TRBJ2-7, with D possibly being TRBD1 or TRBD2 (5 bases each). Germline V CDR1 and CDR2: SGHNT, YENEEA. Trimming shortened V by 4 bases and J by 3 bases, and 25 bases separated the two germline ends. The CDR3 sequence is 18 residues long. For the CDR3, the DNA is TGTGCCAGCAGCTGGCGCCGGGACCCACGGGGAGACCACTACGAGCAGTACTTC. Translating gives CASSWRRDPRGDHYEQYF.

This clone has a single count. The V call is TRBV6-5, the J call TRBJ1-1, with a tentative D call TRBD1 (5 bases). This CDR3 is 13 amino acids long. V lost 9 bases to trimming and J lost 2 bases, with 13 bases between them. CDR1 and CDR2 from the germline V gene are MNHEY and SVGAGI. The CDR3 DNA sequence: TGTGCCAGTTCGGTCGGGGCCAACACTGAAGCTTTCTTT. This encodes CASSVGANTEAFF.

This chain connects TRBV9 to TRBJ2-1, with D perhaps given as TRBD1 or TRBD2 (5 bases each). The germline V and J ends were trimmed by 4 bases and 14 bases, with 13 bases remaining between them. Per the germline V gene, CDR1 is SGDLS and CDR2 is YYNGEE. The CDR3 extends over 11 amino acids. The CDR3, as DNA: TGTGCCAGCAGCAGCCGGGACGGAAAGTTCTTC. The encoded protein is CASSSRDGKFF.

V is TRBV27 and J is TRBJ1-5, with D unclear. The CDR3 is 12 amino acids. Germline lookup yields CDR1 MNHEY and CDR2 SMNVEV (reference sequence). The V end lost 3 bases, the J end lost 6 bases, and 6 bases lay between the germline ends. The CDR3: CASSFVGQPQHF. For the CDR3, the DNA is TGTGCCAGCAGTTTTGTGGGTCAGCCCCAGCATTTT.

This chain links TRBV7-8 with TRBJ2-3; maybe TRBD2 (6 bases). Germline assignment: CDR1 SGHVS and CDR2 FQNEAQ. The CDR3 has 18 residues. V lost 1 base and J 4 bases, leaving 21 bases between the germline ends. CDR3 in amino acids: CASSLERWGSGAPDTQYF. CDR3 bases: TGTGCCAGCAGCTTAGAGCGGTGGGGTAGCGGAGCCCCAGATACGCAGTATTTT.

The V and J genes are TRBV5-1 and TRBJ1-4; 10 bases align to TRBD1. The junction had 13 bases not matched to a gene; V was cut back by 4 bases and J by 16 bases. The CDR3 is 14 residues long. Germline assignment: CDR1 SGHRS and CDR2 YFSETQ. CDR3 bases: TGCGCCAGCAGCCCCGGGACAGGGGACGCCTTGAGGTTTTTT. It codes for CASSPGTGDALRFF. Supplemented by reference TRBV5-1 and TRBJ1-4, the full variable domain reads KAGVTQTPRYLIKTRGQQVTLSCSPISGHRSVSWYQQTPGQGLQFLFEYFSETQRNKGNFPGRFSGRQFSNSRSEMNVSTLELGDSALYLCASSPGTGDALRFFGSGTQLSVL.

The chain recombines TRBV28 with TRBJ2-7; tentatively, D is TRBD2 (6 bases). From germline, CDR1 is MDHEN and CDR2 SYDVKM. CDR3 length: 17 amino acids. DNA for the CDR3: TGTGCTACCAGCAGTTTCGGCGCGGCGGGAAGCCCCTACGAGCAGTACTTC. This translates into CATSSFGAAGSPYEQYF.

Remarks on this clone: Other DNA sequences in this specimen translate into the identical CDR3. The rearrangement joins TRBV4-1 to TRBJ1-2, with D perhaps TRBD1 (5 bases). V lost 2 bases to trimming and J lost 4 bases, with 14 bases between them. This CDR3 contains 15 residues. Germline CDR1 is MGHRA and CDR2 is YSYEKL. The CDR3 loop reads CASSQTQGGGYGYTF. The DNA of the CDR3 is TGCGCCAGCAGCCAAACCCAGGGCGGAGGCTATGGCTACACCTTC.

This chain joins TRBV27 and TRBJ2-7; possible D gene TRBD1, 6 bases. Germline lookup yields CDR1 MNHEY and CDR2 SMNVEV (reference sequence). The V end was cut by 7 bases, the J end by 3 bases, with 13 bases between. The CDR3 covers 13 residues. The CDR3 nucleotides are TGTGCCAGCAAACGGACAGTGGACTACGAGCAGTACTTC. This gives the protein CASKRTVDYEQYF.

Points on this clone: The identical CDR3 is also encoded by other nucleotide sequences in the sample. The chain carries TRBV6-5 and TRBJ2-5, with 11 bases matching TRBD1. This CDR3 spans 15 amino acids. V shed 0 bases, J shed 5 bases, and the junction held 2 bases outside the gene matches. CDR1 is MNHEY, CDR2 SVGAGI, per germline. The CDR3 DNA sequence: TGTGCCAGCAGTTACTCCGGGACAGGGGGTGAGACCCAGTACTTC. Its translation: CASSYSGTGGETQYF.

V gene TRBV28 combines with J gene TRBJ2-2; D call uncertain. The CDR3 has 14 amino acids. The V and J ends lost 3 bases and 3 bases respectively, with 8 bases between them. In germline, CDR1 is MDHEN, CDR2 SYDVKM. The CDR3 loop reads CASSLALHTGELFF. In DNA, the CDR3 is TGTGCCAGCAGTTTGGCTCTGCACACCGGGGAGCTGTTTTTT.

The gene calls are TRBV27 and TRBJ2-3; no definite D call. The CDR3 has 13 amino acids. V was clipped by 3 bases and J by 2 bases, with 6 bases between them. Germline V CDR1 and CDR2: MNHEY, SMNVEV (reference sequence). In nucleotides, the CDR3 is TGTGCCAGCAGTTTTTATCCCACAGATACGCAGTATTTT. It yields the protein CASSFYPTDTQYF.

This clone was observed once. This chain joins TRBV6-6 and TRBJ2-2; D is uncertain. The CDR3 runs 13 residues. Germline CDR1 and CDR2: MNHNY and SVGAGI (reference sequence). Trimming shortened V by 2 bases and J by 4 bases, and 5 bases separated the two germline ends. The CDR3 region has the DNA TGTGCCAGCAGTTACGTGCTCACCGGGGAGCTGTTTTTT. As protein: CASSYVLTGELFF.

The CDR3 DNA reads TGTGCCAGCACCATCGGGACTAGCGGTAAGGCCGGGGAGCTGTTTTTT. Translated: CASTIGTSGKAGELFF. The chain couples TRBV28 to TRBJ2-2; the match to TRBD2 covers 11 bases. Germline CDR1 reads MDHEN; CDR2 reads SYDVKM. CDR3 length equals 16 residues. The V gene end was trimmed by 7 bases and the J gene end by 6 bases; junction bases not matched to a gene: 10.

To note about this clone: The same CDR3 arises from other DNA sequences in this sample as well. The J gene is TRBJ2-5, the V gene TRBV13, with unresolved D. This CDR3 contains 11 residues. V lost 3 bases, J lost 4 bases, and 3 bases lay in between. From germline, CDR1 is PRHDT and CDR2 FYEKMQ (reference sequence). This CDR3 is CASSFSETQYF. The CDR3 DNA reads TGTGCCAGCAGCTTCTCAGAGACCCAGTACTTC.

The rearrangement uses TRBV10-3 and TRBJ2-4; D might be TRBD1 (6 bases). Trimming took off 5 bases at V and 3 bases at J, with 11 bases between the two ends. This CDR3 has 14 residues. Germline values: CDR1 ENHRY, CDR2 SYGVKD. The CDR3 DNA sequence: TGTGCCATCAGTCAGGGGCCTATCAAAAACATTCAGTACTTC. Residues: CAISQGPIKNIQYF.

This rearrangement joins TRBV9 to TRBJ2-1, with TRBD2 matching 10 bases. Germline CDR1 is SGDLS and CDR2 is YYNGEE. Trimming took 4 bases from V and 0 from J; bases not matched to a gene: 7. The CDR3 is 17 amino acids. The CDR3 here is CASSTSGRAGSYNEQFF. In nucleotides, the CDR3 is TGTGCCAGCAGCACGAGCGGGAGGGCAGGCTCCTACAATGAGCAGTTCTTC.

The chain combines TRBV9 with TRBJ2-3; 8 bases are shared with TRBD2. Germline values: CDR1 SGDLS, CDR2 YYNGEE. This CDR3 region has 15 residues. The V gene end was trimmed by 4 bases and the J gene end by 1 base; junction bases not matched to a gene: 5. The CDR3 coding sequence is TGTGCCAGCAGCCCTCCAGCGGGAGGCACAGATACGCAGTATTTT. It encodes CASSPPAGGTDTQYF.

In this sample, this clone turned up a few times. This specimen includes other DNA sequences encoding the same CDR3. This chain joins TRBV27 and TRBJ2-7; D is unresolved. Trimming took off 6 bases at V and 0 bases at J, with 9 bases between the two ends. Per the germline V gene, CDR1 is MNHEY and CDR2 is SMNVEV (reference sequence). The CDR3 has 13 residues. The CDR3 region has the DNA TGTGCCAGCAGCTCTTTGAGCTCCTACGAGCAGTACTTC. As protein: CASSSLSSYEQYF.

V is TRBV6-1 and J is TRBJ2-7; D unclear. CDR3 length: 16 amino acids. Germline V gene data show CDR1 as MNHNS and CDR2 as SASEGT. V was pared by 3 bases and J by 1 base, with 16 bases between. The CDR3 protein is CASSDPLGPLSYEQYF. In DNA form, the CDR3 reads TGTGCCAGCAGTGATCCCCTAGGACCCCTGTCCTACGAGCAGTACTTC.

This sequence joins TRBV7-9 and TRBJ1-2, with D unclear. The CDR3 has 18 residues. CDR1 and CDR2 (germline): SEHNR, FQNEAQ (reference sequence). Trimming left V 2 bases short and J 3 bases short, with 22 bases between. The DNA of the CDR3 is TGTGCCAGCAGCTTACCGCGGGCTACCCTCCGGCCGGACTATGGCTACACCTTC. Its protein is CASSLPRATLRPDYGYTF.